This section outlines one TCR beta chain sequence together with its context. Its specificity is not known. Sequenced material consisted of expressed TCRB transcripts (all of the isolated RNA was reverse transcribed). Assay used: immunoSEQ multiplex PCR; TCRdb lists only in-frame clones, some missing. The sample holds just over 450,000 clones, roughly 31% seen once. The data derive from a study of beta chain features in type 1 diabetes. Study-wide results and caveats: Unsettled here was the matter of whether HLA type influences TCRB rearrangement.

V dropped 5 bases and J dropped 5 bases, with 12 bases sitting between them. The CDR3 has 13 residues. Germline lookup yields CDR1 SGHNT and CDR2 YENEEA. The sequence was obtained from a man younger than 35 in good health. The source material was naive CD4+ T cells from blood. This chain connects TRBV11-3 to TRBJ2-5; D is undetermined. The CDR3 bases are TGTGCCAGCAGCCGTGGTACGGCCGAGACCCAGTACTTC. Amino acids: CASSRGTAETQYF.